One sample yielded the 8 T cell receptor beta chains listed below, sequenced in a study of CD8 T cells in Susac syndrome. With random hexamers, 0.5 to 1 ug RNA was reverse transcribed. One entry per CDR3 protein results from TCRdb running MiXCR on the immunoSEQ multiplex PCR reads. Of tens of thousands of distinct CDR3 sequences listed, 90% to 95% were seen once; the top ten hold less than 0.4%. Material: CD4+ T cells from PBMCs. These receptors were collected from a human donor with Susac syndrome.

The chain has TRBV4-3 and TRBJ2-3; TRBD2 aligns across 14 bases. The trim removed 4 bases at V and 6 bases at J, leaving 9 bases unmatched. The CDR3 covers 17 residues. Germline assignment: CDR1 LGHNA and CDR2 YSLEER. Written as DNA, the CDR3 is TGCGCCAGCAGCCGCCGGACTAGCGGGGGGTCCTCTGATACGCAGTATTTT. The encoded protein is CASSRRTSGGSSDTQYF.

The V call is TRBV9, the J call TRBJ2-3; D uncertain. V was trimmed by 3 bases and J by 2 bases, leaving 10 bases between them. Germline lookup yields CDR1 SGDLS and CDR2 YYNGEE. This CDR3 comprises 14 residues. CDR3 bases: TGTGCCAGCAGCGGGACGTTTCCCACAGATACGCAGTATTTT. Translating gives CASSGTFPTDTQYF.

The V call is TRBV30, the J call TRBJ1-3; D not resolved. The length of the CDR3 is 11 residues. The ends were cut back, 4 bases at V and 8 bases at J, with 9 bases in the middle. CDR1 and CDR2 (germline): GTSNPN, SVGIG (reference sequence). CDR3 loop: CAWMLGYTIYF. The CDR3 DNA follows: TGTGCCTGGATGCTTGGGTACACCATATATTTT.

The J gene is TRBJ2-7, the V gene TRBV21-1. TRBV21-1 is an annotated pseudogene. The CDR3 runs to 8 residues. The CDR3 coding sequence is TGTGCCGAGGACGAGCAGTACTTC. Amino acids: CAEDEQYF.

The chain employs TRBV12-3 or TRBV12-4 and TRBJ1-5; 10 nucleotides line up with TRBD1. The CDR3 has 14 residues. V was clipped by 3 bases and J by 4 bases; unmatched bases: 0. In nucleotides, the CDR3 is TGTGCCAGCAGTTTGGGACAGGGGAATCAGCCCCAGCATTTT. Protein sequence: CASSLGQGNQPQHF.

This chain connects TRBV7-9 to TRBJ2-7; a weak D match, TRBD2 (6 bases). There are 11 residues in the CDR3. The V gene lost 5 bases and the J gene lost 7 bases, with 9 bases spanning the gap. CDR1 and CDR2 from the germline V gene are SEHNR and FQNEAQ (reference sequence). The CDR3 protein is CASSPGVEQYF. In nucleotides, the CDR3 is TGTGCCAGCAGCCCGGGGGTGGAGCAGTACTTC.

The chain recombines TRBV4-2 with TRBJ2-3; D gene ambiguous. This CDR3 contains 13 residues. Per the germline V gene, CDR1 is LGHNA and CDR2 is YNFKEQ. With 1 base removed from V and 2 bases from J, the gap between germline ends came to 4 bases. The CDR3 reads CASSQGPTDTQYF. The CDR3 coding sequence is TGTGCCAGCAGCCAAGGCCCCACAGATACGCAGTATTTT.

CDR3 region: CAGQEPPENTEAFF. DNA of the CDR3: TGTGCCGGACAGGAGCCCCCAGAGAACACTGAAGCTTTCTTT. The chain combines TRBV7-9 with TRBJ1-1; 7 nucleotides agree with TRBD1. V shed 11 bases, J shed 1 base, and the junction held 10 bases outside the gene matches. Looked up from germline, CDR1 is SEHNR and CDR2 is FQNEAQ (reference sequence). The length of the CDR3 is 14 residues.